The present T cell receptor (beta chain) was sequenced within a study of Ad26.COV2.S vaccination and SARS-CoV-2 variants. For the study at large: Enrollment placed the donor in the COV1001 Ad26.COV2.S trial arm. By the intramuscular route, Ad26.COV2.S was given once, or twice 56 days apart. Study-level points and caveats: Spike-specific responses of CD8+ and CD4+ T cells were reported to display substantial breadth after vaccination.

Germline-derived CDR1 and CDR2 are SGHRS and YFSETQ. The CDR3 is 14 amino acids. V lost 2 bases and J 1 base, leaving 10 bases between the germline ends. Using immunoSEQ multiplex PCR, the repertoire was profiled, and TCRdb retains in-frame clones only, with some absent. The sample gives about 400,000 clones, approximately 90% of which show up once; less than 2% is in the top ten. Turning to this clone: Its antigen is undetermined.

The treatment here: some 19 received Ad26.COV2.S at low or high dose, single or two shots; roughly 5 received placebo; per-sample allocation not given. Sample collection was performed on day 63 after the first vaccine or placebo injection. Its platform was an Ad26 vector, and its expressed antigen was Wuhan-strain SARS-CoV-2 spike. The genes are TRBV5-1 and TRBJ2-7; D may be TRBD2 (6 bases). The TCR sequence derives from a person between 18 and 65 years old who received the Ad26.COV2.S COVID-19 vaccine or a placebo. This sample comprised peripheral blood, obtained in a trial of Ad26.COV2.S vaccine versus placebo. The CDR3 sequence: CASSFRGGSYEQYF. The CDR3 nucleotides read TGCGCCAGCAGCTTCCGCGGAGGGTCCTACGAGCAGTACTTC.